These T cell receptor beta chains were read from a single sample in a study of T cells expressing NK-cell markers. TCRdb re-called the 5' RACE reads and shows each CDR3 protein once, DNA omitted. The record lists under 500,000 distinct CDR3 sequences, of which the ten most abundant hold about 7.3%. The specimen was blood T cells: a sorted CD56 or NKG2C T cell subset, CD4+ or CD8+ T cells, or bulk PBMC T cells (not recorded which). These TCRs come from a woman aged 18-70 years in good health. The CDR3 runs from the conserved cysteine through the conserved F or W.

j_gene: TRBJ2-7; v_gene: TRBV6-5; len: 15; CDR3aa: CASSYSHRGLYEQYF
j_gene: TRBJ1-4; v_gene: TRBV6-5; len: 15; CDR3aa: CASSYRGATNEKLFF
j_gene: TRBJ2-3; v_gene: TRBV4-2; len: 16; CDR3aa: CASSRLSSGGSNTQYF
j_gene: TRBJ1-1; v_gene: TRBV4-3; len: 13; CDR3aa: CASSGAGNTEAFF
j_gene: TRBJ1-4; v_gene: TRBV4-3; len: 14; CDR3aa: CASSQERADEKLFF
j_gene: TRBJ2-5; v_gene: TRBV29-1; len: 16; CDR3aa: CSVGAGTSVYQETQYF
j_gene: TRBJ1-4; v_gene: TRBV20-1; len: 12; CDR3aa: CSPRQGEEKLFF
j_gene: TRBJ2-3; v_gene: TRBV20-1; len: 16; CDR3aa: CSARPYTSGSRDTQYF
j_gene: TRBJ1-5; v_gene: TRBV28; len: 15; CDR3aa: CASSLLQDLNQPQHF
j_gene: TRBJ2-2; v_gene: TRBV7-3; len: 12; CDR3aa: CASSKHTGELFF
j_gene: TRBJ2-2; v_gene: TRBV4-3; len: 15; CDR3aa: CASSPQTVNTGELFF
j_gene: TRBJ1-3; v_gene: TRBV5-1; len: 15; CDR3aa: CASSPTALSGNTIYF
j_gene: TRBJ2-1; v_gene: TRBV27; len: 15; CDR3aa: CASTPAQSSYNEQFF
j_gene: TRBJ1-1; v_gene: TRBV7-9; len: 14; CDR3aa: CASSLGGGNTEAFF
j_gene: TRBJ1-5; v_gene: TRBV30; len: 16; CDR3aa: CAWVGQGVLWNQPQHF
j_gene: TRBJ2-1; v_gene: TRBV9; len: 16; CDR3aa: CASSESRTSGGNEQFF
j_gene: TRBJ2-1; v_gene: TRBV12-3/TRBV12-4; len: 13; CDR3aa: CASSFASYNEQFF
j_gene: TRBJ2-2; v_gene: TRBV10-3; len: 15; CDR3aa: CAIGGPEVNTGELFF
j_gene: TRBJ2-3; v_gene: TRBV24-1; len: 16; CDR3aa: CATSDLATDSTDTQYF
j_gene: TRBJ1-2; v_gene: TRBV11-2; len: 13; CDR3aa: CASSPLPGEGYTF
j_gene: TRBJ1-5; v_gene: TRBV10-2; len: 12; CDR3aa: CASSEVAQPQHF
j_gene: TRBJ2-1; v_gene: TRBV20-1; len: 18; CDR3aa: CSARDTRLAGAGYNEQFF
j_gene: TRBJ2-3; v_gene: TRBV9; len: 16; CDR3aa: CASSARPPTDTDTQYF
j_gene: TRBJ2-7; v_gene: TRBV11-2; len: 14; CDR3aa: CASSSGNRVYEQYF
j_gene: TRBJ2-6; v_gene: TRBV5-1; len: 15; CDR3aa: CASSWGYSGANVLTF
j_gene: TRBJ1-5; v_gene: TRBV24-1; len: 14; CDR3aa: CATRGRQKGGPQHF
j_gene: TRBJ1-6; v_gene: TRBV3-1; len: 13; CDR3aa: CASSQTDGAPLHF
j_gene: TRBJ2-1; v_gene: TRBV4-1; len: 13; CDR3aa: CASSQDLRREQFF
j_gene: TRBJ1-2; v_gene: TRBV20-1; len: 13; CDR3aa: CSADRAVNYGYTF
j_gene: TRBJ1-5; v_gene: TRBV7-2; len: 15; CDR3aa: CASSWDRGGNQPQHF
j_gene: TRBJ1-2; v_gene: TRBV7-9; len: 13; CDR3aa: CASSLLGVEGYTF
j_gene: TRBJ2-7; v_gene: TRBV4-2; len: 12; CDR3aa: CASSQGGGEQYF
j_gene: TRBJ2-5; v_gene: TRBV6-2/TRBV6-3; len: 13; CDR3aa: CASSGQIQETQYF
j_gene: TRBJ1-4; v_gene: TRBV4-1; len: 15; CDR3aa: CASSQEGGVSEKLFF
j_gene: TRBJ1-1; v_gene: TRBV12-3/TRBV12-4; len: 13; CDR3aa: CASLAAANTEAFF
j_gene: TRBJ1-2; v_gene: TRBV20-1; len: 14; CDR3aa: CSARDREGFYGYTF
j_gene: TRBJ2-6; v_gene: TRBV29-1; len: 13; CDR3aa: CSVDSFGANVLTF
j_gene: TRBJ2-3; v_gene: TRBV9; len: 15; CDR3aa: CASSVVGGLTDTQYF
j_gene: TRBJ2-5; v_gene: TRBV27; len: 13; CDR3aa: CASSFAGWETQYF
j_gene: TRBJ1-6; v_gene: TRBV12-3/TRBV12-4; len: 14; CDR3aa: CASIRDGYNSPLHF
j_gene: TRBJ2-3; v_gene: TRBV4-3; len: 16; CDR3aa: CASSQIAGGGADTQYF
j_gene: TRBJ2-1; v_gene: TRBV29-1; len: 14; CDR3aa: CSVVLTNSYNEQFF
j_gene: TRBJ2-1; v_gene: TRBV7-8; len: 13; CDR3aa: CATHPARSSEQFF
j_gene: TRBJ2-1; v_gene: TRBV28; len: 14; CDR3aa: CASSFRTVNNEQFF
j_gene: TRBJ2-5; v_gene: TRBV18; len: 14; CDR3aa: CASSPPGLSETQYF
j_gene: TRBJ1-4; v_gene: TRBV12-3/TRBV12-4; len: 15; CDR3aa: CASSLDRSWDEKLFF
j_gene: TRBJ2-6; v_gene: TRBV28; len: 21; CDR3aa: CASSLRGGWNQKKSGANVLTF
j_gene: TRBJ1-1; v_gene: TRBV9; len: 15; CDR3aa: CASSVGGTLNTEAFF
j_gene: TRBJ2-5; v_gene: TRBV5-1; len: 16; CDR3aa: CASSLGGRGYQETQYF
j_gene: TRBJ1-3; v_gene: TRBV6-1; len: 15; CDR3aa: CASRGGQGGGNTIYF
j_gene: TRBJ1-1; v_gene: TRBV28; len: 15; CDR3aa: CASTKKTGWLTSAFF
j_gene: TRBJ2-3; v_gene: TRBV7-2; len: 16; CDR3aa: CASSPRASGRTDTQYF
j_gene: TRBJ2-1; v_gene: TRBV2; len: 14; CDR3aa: CASSDGQGSSEQFF